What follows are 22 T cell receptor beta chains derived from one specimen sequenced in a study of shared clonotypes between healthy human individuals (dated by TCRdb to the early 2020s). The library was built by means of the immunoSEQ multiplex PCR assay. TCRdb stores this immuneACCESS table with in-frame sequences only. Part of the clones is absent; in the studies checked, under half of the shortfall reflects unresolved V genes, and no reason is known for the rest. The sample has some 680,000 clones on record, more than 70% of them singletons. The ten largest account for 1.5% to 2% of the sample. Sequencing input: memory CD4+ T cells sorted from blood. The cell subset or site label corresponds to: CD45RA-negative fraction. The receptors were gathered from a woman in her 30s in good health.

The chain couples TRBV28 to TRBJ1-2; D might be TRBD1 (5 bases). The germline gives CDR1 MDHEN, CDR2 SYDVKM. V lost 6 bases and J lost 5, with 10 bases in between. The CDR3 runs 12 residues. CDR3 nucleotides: TGTGCCAGCAGCAAACGACAGTATGGCTACACCTTC. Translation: CASSKRQYGYTF.

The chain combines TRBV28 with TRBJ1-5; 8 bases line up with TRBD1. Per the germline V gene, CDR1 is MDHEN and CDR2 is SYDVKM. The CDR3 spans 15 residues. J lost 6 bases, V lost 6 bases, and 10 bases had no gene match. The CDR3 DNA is TGTGCCAGCAGGTCCGGACAGGGAGTGATTCAGCCCCAGCATTTT. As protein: CASRSGQGVIQPQHF.

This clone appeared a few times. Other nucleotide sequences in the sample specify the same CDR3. The CDR3 nucleotides are TGTGCCAGCAGTGCCCCGACAGATAGCAATCAGCCCCAGCATTTT. Protein: CASSAPTDSNQPQHF. The chain is built from TRBV6-1 and TRBJ1-5; D may be TRBD1 (5 bases). V shed 4 bases and J shed 0 bases, with 10 bases lying between them. Per the germline V gene, CDR1 is MNHNS and CDR2 is SASEGT. The CDR3 is 15 amino acids.

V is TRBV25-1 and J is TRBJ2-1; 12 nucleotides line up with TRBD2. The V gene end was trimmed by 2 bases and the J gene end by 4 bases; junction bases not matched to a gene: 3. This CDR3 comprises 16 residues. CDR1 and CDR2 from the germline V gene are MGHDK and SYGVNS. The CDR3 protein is CASSETGTSGYNEQFF. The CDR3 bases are TGTGCCAGCAGTGAAACAGGGACTAGCGGGTACAATGAGCAGTTCTTC.

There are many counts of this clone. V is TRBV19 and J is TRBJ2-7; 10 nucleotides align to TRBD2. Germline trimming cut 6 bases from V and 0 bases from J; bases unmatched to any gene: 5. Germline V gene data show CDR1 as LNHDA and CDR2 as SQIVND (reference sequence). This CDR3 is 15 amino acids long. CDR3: CASSGLADTSYEQYF. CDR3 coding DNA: TGTGCCAGTAGCGGACTAGCGGATACCTCCTACGAGCAGTACTTC.

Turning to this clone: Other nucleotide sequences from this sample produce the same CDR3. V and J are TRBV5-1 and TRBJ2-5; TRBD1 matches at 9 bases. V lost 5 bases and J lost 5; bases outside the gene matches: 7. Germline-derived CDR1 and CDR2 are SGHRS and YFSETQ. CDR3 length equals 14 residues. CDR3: CASSLTGGAETQYF. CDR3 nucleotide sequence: TGCGCCAGCAGTCTTACAGGGGGCGCGGAGACCCAGTACTTC.

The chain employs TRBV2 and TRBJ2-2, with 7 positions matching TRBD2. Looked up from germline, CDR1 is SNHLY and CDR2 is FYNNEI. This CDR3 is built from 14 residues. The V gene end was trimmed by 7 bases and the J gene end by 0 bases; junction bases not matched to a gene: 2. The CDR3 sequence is CASNLAANTGELFF. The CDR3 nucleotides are TGTGCCAGCAATCTAGCGGCGAACACCGGGGAGCTGTTTTTT.

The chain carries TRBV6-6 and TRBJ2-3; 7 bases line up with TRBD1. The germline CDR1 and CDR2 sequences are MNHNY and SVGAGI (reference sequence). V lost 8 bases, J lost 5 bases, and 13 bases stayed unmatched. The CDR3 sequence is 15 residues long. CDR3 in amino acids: CASETREGTEDTQYF. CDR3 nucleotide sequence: TGTGCCAGCGAGACCAGGGAAGGGACAGAAGATACGCAGTATTTT.

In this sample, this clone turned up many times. CDR3 coding DNA: TGTGCCAGCCGCGGGACTATCACAGATACGCAGTATTTT. As protein: CASRGTITDTQYF. The V and J genes are TRBV6-6 and TRBJ2-3; 7 bases agree with TRBD2. CDR1 and CDR2 (germline): MNHNY, SVGAGI (reference sequence). The CDR3 extends over 13 amino acids. V lost 8 bases and J lost 2; bases outside the gene matches: 4.

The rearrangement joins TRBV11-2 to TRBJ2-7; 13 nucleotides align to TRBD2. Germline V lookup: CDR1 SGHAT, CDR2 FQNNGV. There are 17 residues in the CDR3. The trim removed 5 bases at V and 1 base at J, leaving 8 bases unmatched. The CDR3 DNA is TGTGCCAGCAGCCTTTCATGGACTAGCGGGAGTTCCTACGAGCAGTACTTC. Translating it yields CASSLSWTSGSSYEQYF.

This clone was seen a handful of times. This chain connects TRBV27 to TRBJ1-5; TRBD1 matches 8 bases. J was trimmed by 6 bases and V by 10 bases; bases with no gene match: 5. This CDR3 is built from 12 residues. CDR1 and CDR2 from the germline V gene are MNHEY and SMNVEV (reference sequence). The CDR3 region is CATCGQGQPQHF. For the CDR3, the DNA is TGTGCCACCTGCGGACAGGGTCAGCCCCAGCATTTT.

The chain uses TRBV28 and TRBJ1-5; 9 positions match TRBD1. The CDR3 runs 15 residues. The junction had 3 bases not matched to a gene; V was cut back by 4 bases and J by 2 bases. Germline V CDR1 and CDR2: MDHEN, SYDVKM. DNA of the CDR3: TGTGCCAGCAGTTGGGACAGGGTAGGCAATCAGCCCCAGCATTTT. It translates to CASSWDRVGNQPQHF.

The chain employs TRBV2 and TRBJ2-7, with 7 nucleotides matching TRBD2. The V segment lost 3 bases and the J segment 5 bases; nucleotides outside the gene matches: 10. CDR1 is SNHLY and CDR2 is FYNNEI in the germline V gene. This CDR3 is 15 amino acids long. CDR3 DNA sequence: TGTGCCAGCAGTGATACTAGCGCCGGGGCCCACGAGCAGTACTTC. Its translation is CASSDTSAGAHEQYF.

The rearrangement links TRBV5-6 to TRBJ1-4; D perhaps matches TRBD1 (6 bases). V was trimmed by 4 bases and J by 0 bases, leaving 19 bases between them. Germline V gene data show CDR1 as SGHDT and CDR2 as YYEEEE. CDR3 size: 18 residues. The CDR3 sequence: CASSPFSRGLATNEKLFF. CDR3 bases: TGTGCCAGCAGCCCGTTCAGCAGGGGCCTTGCAACTAATGAAAAACTGTTTTTT. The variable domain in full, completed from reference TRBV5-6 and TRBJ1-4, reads DAGVTQSPTHLIKTRGQQVTLRCSPKSGHDTVSWYQQALGQGPQFIFQYYEEEERQRGNFPDRFSGHQFPNYSSELNVNALLLGDSALYLCASSPFSRGLATNEKLFFGSGTQLSVL.

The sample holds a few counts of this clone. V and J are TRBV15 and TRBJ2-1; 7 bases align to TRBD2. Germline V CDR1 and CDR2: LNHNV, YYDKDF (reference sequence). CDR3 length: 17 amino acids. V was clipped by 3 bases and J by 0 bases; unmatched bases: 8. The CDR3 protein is CATSSVGTSDSYNEQFF. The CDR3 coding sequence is TGTGCCACCAGCAGTGTGGGAACTAGCGACTCCTACAATGAGCAGTTCTTC.

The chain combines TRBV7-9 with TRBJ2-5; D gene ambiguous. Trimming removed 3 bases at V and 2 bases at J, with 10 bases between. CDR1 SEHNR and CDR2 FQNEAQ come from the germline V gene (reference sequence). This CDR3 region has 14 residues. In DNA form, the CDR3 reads TGTGCCAGCAGCTTCCGGCAGACTCAAGAGACCCAGTACTTC. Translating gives CASSFRQTQETQYF.

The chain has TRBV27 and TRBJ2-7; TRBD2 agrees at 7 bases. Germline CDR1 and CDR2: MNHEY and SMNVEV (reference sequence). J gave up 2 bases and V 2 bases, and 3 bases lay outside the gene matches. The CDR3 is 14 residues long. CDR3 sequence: CASSLGREAYEQYF. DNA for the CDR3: TGTGCCAGCAGTTTAGGCCGGGAGGCCTACGAGCAGTACTTC.

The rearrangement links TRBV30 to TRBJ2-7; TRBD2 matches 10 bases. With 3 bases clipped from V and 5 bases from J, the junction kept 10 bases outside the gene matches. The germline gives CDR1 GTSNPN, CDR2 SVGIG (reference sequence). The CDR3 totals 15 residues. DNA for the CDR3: TGTGCCTGGAGAGGTCGAGCGGGAGGGCCCCACGAGCAGTACTTC. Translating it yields CAWRGRAGGPHEQYF.

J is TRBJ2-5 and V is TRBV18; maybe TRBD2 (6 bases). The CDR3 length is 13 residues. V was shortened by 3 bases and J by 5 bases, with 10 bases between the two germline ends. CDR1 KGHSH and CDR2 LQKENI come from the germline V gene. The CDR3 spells CASSPGGLETQYF. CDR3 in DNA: TGTGCCAGCTCACCGGGAGGCCTGGAGACCCAGTACTTC. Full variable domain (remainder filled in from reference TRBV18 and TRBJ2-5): NAGVMQNPRHLVRRRGQEARLRCSPMKGHSHVYWYRQLPEEGLKFMVYLQKENIIDESGMPKERFSAEFPKEGPSILRIQQVVRGDSAAYFCASSPGGLETQYFGPGTRLLVL.

CDR3 in amino acids: CASNHPFRDRNNEQFF. CDR3 sequence (DNA): TGTGCCAGCAACCACCCATTTCGGGACAGAAACAATGAGCAGTTCTTC. The chain uses TRBV7-8 and TRBJ2-1, with TRBD1 identical over 7 bases. V trimming: 7 bases; J trimming: 5 bases; junction bases outside the gene matches: 14. CDR3 length: 16 amino acids. The germline V gene has CDR1 SGHVS and CDR2 FQNEAQ.

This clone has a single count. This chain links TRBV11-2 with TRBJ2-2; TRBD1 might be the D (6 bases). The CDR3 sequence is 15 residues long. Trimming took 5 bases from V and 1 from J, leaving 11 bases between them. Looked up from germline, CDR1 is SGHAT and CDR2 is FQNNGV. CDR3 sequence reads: CASSRGHQNTGELFF. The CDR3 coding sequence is TGTGCCAGCAGCAGGGGACACCAGAACACCGGGGAGCTGTTTTTT. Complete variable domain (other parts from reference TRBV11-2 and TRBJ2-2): EAGVAQSPRYKIIEKRQSVAFWCNPISGHATLYWYQQILGQGPKLLIQFQNNGVVDDSQLPKDRFSAERLKGVDSTLKIQPAKLEDSAVYLCASSRGHQNTGELFFGEGSRLTVL.

CDR3 DNA: TGTGCCAGCAGACAACGGACAGGGGGCGTTGAAAAACTGTTTTTT. This gives the protein CASRQRTGGVEKLFF. V gene TRBV6-5 combines with J gene TRBJ1-4; TRBD1 matches 11 bases. With 6 bases clipped from V and 7 bases from J, the junction kept 7 bases outside the gene matches. The CDR3 is 15 residues long. Germline V CDR1 and CDR2: MNHEY, SVGAGI.